This T cell receptor (beta chain) came from a study of cytomegalovirus exposure and HLA in healthy donors. V dropped 3 bases and J dropped 2; count of bases not matched to a gene: 6. The CDR3 is made up of 14 amino acids. Germline-derived CDR1 and CDR2 are SQVTM and ANQGSEA. This clone was found a few times. PCR amplification relied on 60 Vbeta primers (plus 13 Jbeta primers). Data came from immunoSEQ multiplex PCR; TCRdb stores just in-frame clones and leaves some out. Among 200,000 or so clones listed, 82% were seen once. V gene TRBV29-1 combines with J gene TRBJ2-7, with 8 bases fitting TRBD2. Material: PBMCs. The receptor comes from a woman between 50 and 59 years old in good health and CMV-seropositive. The CDR3 DNA reads as TGCAGCGTTGAGTCAGCGGGGGACCCCTACGAGCAGTACTTC. Its protein is CSVESAGDPYEQYF.